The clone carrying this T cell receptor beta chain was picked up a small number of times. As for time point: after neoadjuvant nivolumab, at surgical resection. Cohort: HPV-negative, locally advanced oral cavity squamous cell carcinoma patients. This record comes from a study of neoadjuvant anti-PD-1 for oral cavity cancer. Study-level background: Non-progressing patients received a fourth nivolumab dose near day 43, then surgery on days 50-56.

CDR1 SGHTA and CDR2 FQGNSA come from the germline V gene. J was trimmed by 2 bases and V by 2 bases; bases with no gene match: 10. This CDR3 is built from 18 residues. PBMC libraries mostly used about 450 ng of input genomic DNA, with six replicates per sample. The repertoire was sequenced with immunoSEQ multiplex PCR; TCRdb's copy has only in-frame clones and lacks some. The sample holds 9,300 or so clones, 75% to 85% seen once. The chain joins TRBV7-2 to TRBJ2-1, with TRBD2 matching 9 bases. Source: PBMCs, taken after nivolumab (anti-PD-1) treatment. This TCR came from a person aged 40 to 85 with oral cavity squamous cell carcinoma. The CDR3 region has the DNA TGTGCCAGCAGCTTAATGACTAGCGGTGTAACAGCCTACAATGAGCAGTTCTTC. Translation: CASSLMTSGVTAYNEQFF.